This TCR beta chain was captured in a study of cytomegalovirus exposure and HLA in healthy donors. Primers: 60 Vbeta forward and 13 Jbeta reverse. Methods used by the authors: Later work found around 80 million unique TCR beta chains, with about 10 million shared. Clones were read by immunoSEQ multiplex PCR, and TCRdb kept only the in-frame ones, dropping some. The D gene and trimming were derived from the DNA, and the V and J assignments and clone size from that table. This table holds some 190,000 clones, roughly 78% found once. Trimming removed 5 bases from V and 1 base from J; junction bases left unmatched: 5. The CDR3 length is 16 residues. The germline V gene encodes CDR1 SGHTA and CDR2 FQGNSA. Notes on this clone: What it binds is unknown.

The donors comprised healthy bone marrow donors. Study-level findings and limits: Among TCR beta chains, those listed as cytomegalovirus-associated numbered under 200.

V and J are TRBV7-2 and TRBJ2-2; the match to TRBD1 covers 9 bases. This TCR was sampled from a woman aged 25 to 45 in good health and CMV-seronegative. Input material: PBMCs. The CDR3 DNA follows: TGTGCCAGCAGCCGCCGGGACAGGGAGAACACCGGGGAGCTGTTTTTT. Translating it yields CASSRRDRENTGELFF.